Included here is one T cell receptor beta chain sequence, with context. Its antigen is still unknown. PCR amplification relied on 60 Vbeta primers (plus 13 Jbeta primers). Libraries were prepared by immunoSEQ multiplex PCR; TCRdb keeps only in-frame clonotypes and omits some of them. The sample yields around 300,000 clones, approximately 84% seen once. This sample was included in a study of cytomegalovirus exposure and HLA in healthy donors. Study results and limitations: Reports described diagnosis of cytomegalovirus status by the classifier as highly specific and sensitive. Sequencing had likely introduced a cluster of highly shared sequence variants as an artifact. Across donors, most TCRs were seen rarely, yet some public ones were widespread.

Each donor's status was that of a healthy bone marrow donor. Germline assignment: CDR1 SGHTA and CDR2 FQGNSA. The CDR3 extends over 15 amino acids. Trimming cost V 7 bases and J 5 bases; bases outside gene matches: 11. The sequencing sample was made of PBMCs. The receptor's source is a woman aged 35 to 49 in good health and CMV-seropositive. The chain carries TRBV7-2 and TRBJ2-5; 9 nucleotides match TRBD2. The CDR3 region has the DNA TGTGCCAGCACCGAAGGGACTAGCTGGCGGGAGACCCAGTACTTC. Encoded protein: CASTEGTSWRETQYF.